This T cell receptor beta chain was found in a study of beta chain features in type 1 diabetes. The overall study: In all, some 100 million sorted cells from all samples were analyzed.

The ends were cut back, 5 bases at V and 5 bases at J, with 14 bases in the middle. This CDR3 region has 14 residues. Germline CDR1 reads SGHTA; CDR2 reads FQGNSA. Of the isolated RNA, all was reverse transcribed, and so the sequenced material was expressed TCRB transcripts. Here immunoSEQ multiplex PCR was the method, and the copy in TCRdb shows in-frame clones only, minus some. The data hold hundreds of thousands of clones, with over 10% observed a single time. Only a few counts were recorded for this clone. No antigen is known for it. Regarding the study as a whole: Across all four CD4+ subsets, people with type 1 diabetes showed modestly shorter TCRB CDR3s. A possible short-template PCR bias applies equally to patients and controls.

Source material: naive CD4+ T cells from blood. The TCR sequence derives from a man aged 18 to 30 in good health. V is TRBV7-2 and J is TRBJ2-3; possible D gene TRBD1, 5 bases. CDR3 amino acids: CASSLKGARDTQYF. The DNA of the CDR3 is TGTGCCAGCAGCCTTAAAGGGGCTAGAGATACGCAGTATTTT.